The rows below give T cell receptor beta chains drawn from one sample of a study of blood T cell repertoires in COVID-19. TCRdb's copy holds only in-frame clones and misses some; the assay was immunoSEQ multiplex PCR. Of 80,000 to 100,000 clones listed, roughly 86% are singletons. The sequenced sample consisted of peripheral blood. These receptors all come from a human donor in a cohort sampled during active COVID-19. Each CDR3 is given with its conserved first and last residue. The D gene is left open where the match is weak. The size of a clone is reported for some rows only, either as once, few or many, or as a class for expanded clones.

j_call cdr3_length v_call clone_size d_call cdr3_aa cdr3_nt
TRBJ2-6 13 TRBV27 NA NA CATRSSGANVLTF TGTGCCACCAGGAGCTCTGGGGCCAACGTCCTGACTTTC
TRBJ1-2 14 TRBV6-5 once NA CASSYKVREKGYTF TGTGCCAGCAGTTACAAGGTCCGGGAGAAGGGCTACACCTTC
TRBJ2-5 15 TRBV19 NA TRBD1 CASSIRQGSLETQYF TGTGCCAGTAGTATAAGACAGGGGTCTCTTGAGACCCAGTACTTC
TRBJ2-3 15 TRBV7-6 NA NA CASSFTGVGTDTQYF TGTGCCAGCAGCTTTACCGGGGTTGGCACAGATACGCAGTATTTT
TRBJ2-7 14 TRBV28 NA NA CASVTGTLPYEQYF TGTGCCAGCGTTACCGGGACTCTTCCCTACGAGCAGTACTTC
TRBJ2-3 15 TRBV27 NA TRBD1 CASSLRTGITDTQYF TGTGCCAGCAGTTTACGGACAGGAATTACAGATACGCAGTATTTT
TRBJ2-5 13 TRBV5-1 NA TRBD2 CASRQAGEETQYF TGCGCCAGCAGACAAGCGGGAGAAGAGACCCAGTACTTC
TRBJ2-1 15 TRBV7-2 NA NA CASSLEIEGANEQFF TGTGCCAGCAGCTTAGAAATAGAGGGAGCGAATGAGCAGTTCTTC
TRBJ2-3 15 TRBV5-4 NA NA CASSLGGVGTDTQYF TGTGCCAGCAGCTTGGGGGGAGTGGGCACAGATACGCAGTATTTT
TRBJ2-7 14 TRBV9 NA TRBD1 CASSVEQGAYEQYF TGTGCCAGCAGCGTAGAACAGGGGGCCTACGAGCAGTACTTC
TRBJ2-1 18 TRBV3-1/TRBV3-2 NA TRBD2 CASSQGERAGVGYNEQFF TGTGCCAGCAGCCAAGGGGAGCGCGCGGGAGTCGGGTACAATGAGCAGTTCTTC
TRBJ2-7 14 TRBV11-3 NA TRBD1 CASDPGQGSGEQYF TGTGCCAGCGATCCGGGACAGGGCAGCGGCGAGCAGTACTTC
TRBJ1-5 20 TRBV14 NA NA CASSSHLPRRGRGSNQPQHF TGTGCCAGCAGCAGCCACCTCCCACGGCGGGGAAGAGGAAGCAATCAGCCCCAGCATTTT
TRBJ2-7 13 TRBV2 NA NA CASSGTDAYGQYF TGTGCCAGCAGTGGGACAGATGCCTACGGGCAGTACTTC
TRBJ2-5 14 TRBV5-1 NA NA CASSQTQGKETQYF TGCGCCAGCAGCCAGACCCAGGGGAAAGAGACCCAGTACTTC
TRBJ2-7 15 TRBV11-1 NA TRBD1 CASSPPGQGIYEQYF TGTGCCAGCAGCCCCCCGGGACAGGGTATCTACGAGCAGTACTTC
TRBJ2-1 14 TRBV6-6 NA TRBD2 CASSPGLLYNEQFF TGTGCCAGCAGCCCGGGACTACTCTACAATGAGCAGTTCTTC
TRBJ2-2 15 TRBV7-8 NA NA CASSPTGGYTGELFF TGTGCCAGCAGCCCAACCGGGGGATACACCGGGGAGCTGTTTTTT
TRBJ2-5 14 TRBV10-3 NA TRBD2 CAIAASGQQETQYF TGTGCCATCGCGGCTAGCGGGCAACAAGAGACCCAGTACTTC
TRBJ2-3 17 TRBV2 NA TRBD2 CASSGHSGLAGTDTQYF TGTGCCAGCAGTGGACACTCCGGACTAGCGGGCACAGATACGCAGTATTTT
TRBJ2-7 13 TRBV7-2 few NA CASSPRVGYEQYF TGTGCCAGCAGCCCCAGGGTAGGCTACGAGCAGTACTTC
TRBJ2-1 15 TRBV5-6 NA TRBD1 CASSPGTGGYNEQFF TGTGCCAGCAGCCCGGGGACAGGAGGCTACAATGAGCAGTTCTTC
TRBJ2-7 14 TRBV11-2 NA NA CASSLNRPGDEQYF TGTGCCAGCAGCTTGAATCGCCCGGGGGACGAGCAGTACTTC
TRBJ1-2 14 TRBV7-3 NA NA CASSLDQRLYGYTF TGTGCCAGCAGCTTAGACCAGCGCCTCTATGGCTACACCTTC
TRBJ1-2 13 TRBV28 few NA CASSLYPGQGYTF TGTGCCAGCAGTTTATATCCAGGGCAAGGCTACACCTTC
TRBJ2-1 13 TRBV9 NA NA CASSGYRDNEQFF TGTGCCAGCAGCGGTTACAGAGACAATGAGCAGTTCTTC
TRBJ1-2 15 TRBV28 NA NA CASSSRRGKNYGYTF TGTGCCAGCAGCTCCAGGAGGGGCAAGAACTATGGCTACACCTTC
TRBJ2-3 15 TRBV6-5 NA TRBD1 CASSSDRTGEDTQYF TGTGCCAGCTCCTCCGATCGGACAGGGGAAGATACGCAGTATTTT
TRBJ2-7 14 TRBV7-2 NA NA CASSLRGGVYEQYF TGTGCCAGCAGCTTACGCGGCGGAGTCTACGAGCAGTACTTC
TRBJ2-7 15 TRBV5-4 few NA CASSPGPGAAYEQYF TGTGCCAGCAGCCCGGGGCCGGGAGCCGCCTACGAGCAGTACTTC
TRBJ1-5 14 TRBV2 NA TRBD1 CASSGQGADQPQHF TGTGCCAGCAGTGGACAGGGGGCTGACCAGCCCCAGCATTTT
TRBJ1-4 10 TRBV2 NA NA CASRTGRLFF TGTGCCAGCAGGACGGGGAGGCTGTTTTTT
TRBJ2-7 14 TRBV9 NA TRBD1 CASSAGTGGVEQYF TGTGCCAGCAGCGCCGGGACAGGGGGAGTCGAGCAGTACTTC
TRBJ2-7 12 TRBV5-1 NA NA CASSFTGKEQYF TGCGCCAGCAGCTTTACAGGGAAGGAGCAGTACTTC
TRBJ1-4 13 TRBV12-3/TRBV12-4 NA NA CASRQGPNEKLFF TGTGCCAGCAGACAGGGCCCTAATGAAAAACTGTTTTTT
TRBJ1-1 15 TRBV6-5 NA TRBD1 CASSGQAGVNTEAFF TGTGCCAGCAGCGGACAGGCGGGTGTGAACACTGAAGCTTTCTTT
TRBJ1-1 14 TRBV5-4 NA TRBD1 CASSWGTGTTEAFF TGTGCCAGCAGCTGGGGGACAGGGACCACTGAAGCTTTCTTT